The 12 T cell receptor beta chains reported below all come from one sample, sequenced in a study of control samples from healthy donors and cancer patients. The method was immunoSEQ multiplex PCR; TCRdb's version includes in-frame clones alone and lacks a portion of them. In the table there are fewer than 20,000 clones, around 84% of which are singletons. What was sequenced was PBMCs. These receptors originate from a woman in her 70s with colorectal cancer.

This clone occurred a few times. The chain employs TRBV7-2 and TRBJ1-2; the match to TRBD1 covers 7 bases. The CDR3 contains 13 residues. After removal of 5 bases from V and 2 bases from J, the junction contained 2 bases not matched to a gene. Germline lookup yields CDR1 SGHTA and CDR2 FQGNSA. DNA for the CDR3: TGTGCCAGCAGCCCGGACAGGAACTATGGCTACACCTTC. Its protein is CASSPDRNYGYTF.

V and J are TRBV5-1 and TRBJ1-6; D unclear. The V end lost 2 bases, the J end lost 7 bases, and 10 bases lay between the germline ends. Germline loops: CDR1 SGHRS, CDR2 YFSETQ. CDR3 size: 14 residues. The CDR3 DNA reads TGCGCCAGCAGCTTCGGTCAGAGCAATTCACCCCTCCACTTT. Translating it yields CASSFGQSNSPLHF.

The genes are TRBV9 and TRBJ1-2, with a tentative D call TRBD1 (6 bases). The V gene's germline CDR1 is SGDLS and CDR2 YYNGEE. There are 14 residues in the CDR3. Trimming took 0 bases from V and 4 from J, leaving 10 bases between them. The CDR3 is CASSVVGGPYGYTF. CDR3 DNA sequence: TGTGCCAGCAGCGTAGTTGGGGGCCCCTATGGCTACACCTTC. The whole variable domain, filled in from reference TRBV9 and TRBJ1-2, reads DSGVTQTPKHLITATGQRVTLRCSPRSGDLSVYWYQQSLDQGLQFLIQYYNGEERAKGNILERFSAQQFPDLHSELNLSSLELGDSALYFCASSVVGGPYGYTFGSGTRLTVV.

This chain uses TRBV24-1 with TRBJ1-5; 8 nucleotides agree with TRBD1. This CDR3 is built from 17 residues. V shed 4 bases, J shed 1 base, and the junction held 8 bases outside the gene matches. The germline gives CDR1 KGHDR, CDR2 SFDVKD. The CDR3 nucleotides read TGTGCCACCAGTGACGGCAGGGGGCCGGCAAGCAATCAGCCCCAGCATTTT. Encoded protein: CATSDGRGPASNQPQHF.

The gene calls are TRBV18 and TRBJ2-2; D is undetermined. Germline-derived CDR1 and CDR2 are KGHSH and LQKENI. This CDR3 region has 16 residues. Trimming cost V 2 bases and J 0 bases, with 10 bases left between them. In DNA form, the CDR3 reads TGTGCCAGCTCACCATATGGCCCCGCGAACACCGGGGAGCTGTTTTTT. The encoded protein is CASSPYGPANTGELFF.

This chain uses TRBV4-2 with TRBJ1-4; possible D gene TRBD1, 6 bases. Trimming pared 4 bases from V and 8 bases from J, leaving 17 bases between. Germline CDR1 is LGHNA and CDR2 is YNFKEQ. The CDR3 consists of 15 residues. The DNA for the CDR3 is TGTGCCAGCAGCCCCACAGGGAGGATAGAAGAAAAACTGTTTTTT. As protein: CASSPTGRIEEKLFF.

This clone was detected only a few times. V is TRBV2 and J is TRBJ1-5, with a tentative D call TRBD1 (5 bases). The CDR3 is 14 amino acids. The V gene lost 5 bases and the J gene lost 4 bases, with 12 bases spanning the gap. Per germline, CDR1 SNHLY and CDR2 FYNNEI. In DNA form, the CDR3 reads TGTGCCAGCAGTACCGTCGGGGGGAATCAGCCCCAGCATTTT. Its protein is CASSTVGGNQPQHF.

This clone was seen more than once but under ten times. The chain combines TRBV9 with TRBJ1-3; 10 positions match TRBD1. CDR1 is SGDLS, CDR2 YYNGEE, per germline. After removal of 7 bases from V and 2 bases from J, the junction contained 6 bases not matched to a gene. The CDR3 length is 15 residues. This CDR3 is CASGQGQGAGNTIYF. Written as DNA, the CDR3 is TGTGCCAGCGGACAAGGACAGGGGGCTGGAAACACCATATATTTT.

V usage is TRBV11-1 and J usage is TRBJ2-5; the D gene is possibly TRBD2 (5 bases). The CDR3 runs to 13 residues. From germline, CDR1 is SGHAT and CDR2 FQDESV (reference sequence). V was shortened by 6 bases and J by 5 bases, with 13 bases between the two germline ends. The CDR3: CASSSAKRETQYF. CDR3 in DNA: TGTGCCAGCAGTTCTGCGAAGCGGGAGACCCAGTACTTC.

CDR3 DNA sequence: TGTGCCAGCAGCCAGTGGGCTAGTGAAGCTTTCTTT. It encodes CASSQWASEAFF. The chain combines TRBV3-1 (or the pseudogene TRBV3-2) with TRBJ1-1; no reliable D call. V dropped 3 bases and J dropped 7 bases, with 9 bases sitting between them. From germline, CDR1 is LGHDT and CDR2 YNNKEL (reference sequence). This CDR3 spans 12 amino acids.

The chain carries TRBV5-6 and TRBJ1-2; D is uncertain. Germline V gene lookup returns CDR1 SGHDT and CDR2 YYEEEE. Trimming took 2 bases from V and 4 from J, leaving 6 bases between them. The CDR3 runs to 12 residues. The CDR3 bases are TGTGCCAGCAGCTTCGAGCCCTATGGCTACACCTTC. It yields the protein CASSFEPYGYTF.

The chain joins TRBV5-1 to TRBJ2-1; tentatively, D is TRBD2 (6 bases). This CDR3 spans 14 amino acids. Germline V gives CDR1 SGHRS, CDR2 YFSETQ. V was shortened by 5 bases and J by 3 bases, with 12 bases between the two germline ends. The CDR3 is CASRRPGDYNEQFF. Written as DNA, the CDR3 is TGCGCCAGCAGGCGGCCGGGGGACTACAATGAGCAGTTCTTC.